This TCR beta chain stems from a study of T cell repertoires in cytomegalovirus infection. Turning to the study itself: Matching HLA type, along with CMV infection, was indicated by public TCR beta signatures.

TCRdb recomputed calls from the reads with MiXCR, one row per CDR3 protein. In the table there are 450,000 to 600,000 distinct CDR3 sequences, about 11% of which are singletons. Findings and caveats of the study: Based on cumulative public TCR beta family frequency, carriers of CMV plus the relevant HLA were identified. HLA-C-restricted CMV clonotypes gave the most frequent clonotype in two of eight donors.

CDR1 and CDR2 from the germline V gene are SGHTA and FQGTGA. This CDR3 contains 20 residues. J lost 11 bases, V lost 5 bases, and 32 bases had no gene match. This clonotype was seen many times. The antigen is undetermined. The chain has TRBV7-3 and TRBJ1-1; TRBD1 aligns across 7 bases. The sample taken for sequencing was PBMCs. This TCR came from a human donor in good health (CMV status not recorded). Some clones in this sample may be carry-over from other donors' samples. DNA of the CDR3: TGTGCCAGCAGCCCCAGGAACGGTCAGGAGGGGGCCTCCTTGGGGCTGAAGGCTTTCTTT. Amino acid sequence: CASSPRNGQEGASLGLKAFF. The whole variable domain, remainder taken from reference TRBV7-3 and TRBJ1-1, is GAGVSQTPSNKVTEKGKYVELRCDPISGHTALYWYRQSLGQGPEFLIYFQGTGAADDSGLPNDRFFAVRPEGSVSTLKIQRTERGDSAVYLCASSPRNGQEGASLGLKAFFGQGTRLTVV.